Below, one T cell receptor beta chain is given with its context. The antigen is undetermined. The source of the sample is a study of regulatory T cells in long-lasting Graves disease. TCR beta libraries were built with iRepertoire HTBI primers and Arm-PCR of CDR3 regions. TCRdb re-called the multiplex PCR reads with MiXCR, one entry per CDR3 protein. The sample has 400,000 to 500,000 distinct CDR3 sequences; about 15% are singletons. Noted time point: newly diagnosed GD, antithyroid drugs for less than 3 months. The TCR library was prepared using RNA isolated from PBMCs. There are 13 residues in the CDR3. V was pared by 3 bases and J by 5 bases, with 2 bases of the junction left unmatched. Study-level points and caveats: Persistent disease exhibited a predilection for TRBV28, TRBJ1-2 and TRBJ2-5. Among persistent patients, a larger number of public clonotypes were shared (around 3,000) than among newly diagnosed patients (about 1,000). TCR diversity was lower in persistent Graves' patients (versus newly diagnosed ones).

These data were likewise used in another study, on T cells in Graves' hyperthyroidism and ophthalmopathy. That paper notes: The HTBI set primed first-round TCR CDR3 RT-PCR.

The receptor was isolated from a woman in her 50s with Graves disease. This sequence joins TRBV12-3 or TRBV12-4 and TRBJ2-5; 8 nucleotides align to TRBD2. The material sequenced was peripheral blood mononuclear cells (PBMCs), taken at new diagnosis, from a patient treated with antithyroid drugs. In DNA form, the CDR3 reads TGTGCCAGCAGTTTGGCTAGCGGGGAGACCCAGTACTTC. As protein: CASSLASGETQYF.